This TCR beta chain was sequenced during a study of shared clonotypes between healthy human individuals. Study outcomes and limitations: Compared with memory subsets, naive subsets generally had larger estimated richness.

The table came from immunoSEQ multiplex PCR; TCRdb's copy has only in-frame clones and leaves some out. Of roughly 1.5 million clones listed, 98% were seen once; the top ten hold about 0.45%. Trimming took 9 bases from V and 0 from J, leaving 15 bases between them. The CDR3 is 15 residues long. Germline loops: CDR1 MNHEY, CDR2 SMNVEV (reference sequence). This clone was found once. The antigen is not known. The sequence derives from a man aged 25 to 45 in good health. The chain combines TRBV27 with TRBJ1-5; perhaps TRBD1 as D (5 bases). Material for sequencing was naive CD4+ T cells sorted from blood. Sample subset: CD45RA+ positively selected. The CDR3: CASSGRGHSNQPQHF. In DNA, the CDR3 is TGTGCCAGTAGCGGGAGGGGCCATAGCAATCAGCCCCAGCATTTT.